This TCR beta chain comes out of a study of blood T cell repertoires in COVID-19. Turning to the study itself: PBMCs, B-cell-depleted T cells, or T cells were the source of the cDNA or gDNA that made up the material.

A remark on this clone: This CDR3 is also generated by other DNA sequences in the sample.

Germline CDR1 and CDR2: SQVTM and ANQGSEA. CDR3 size: 11 residues. V was pared by 1 base and J by 5 bases, with 5 bases between. Sequencing was performed with immunoSEQ multiplex PCR; in TCRdb, only in-frame clones are kept and a portion is missing. Of under 450,000 clones listed, about nine tenths are singletons. Sequenced material: peripheral blood. This clonotype was obtained from a woman aged 45-60 years with COVID-19, enrolled during active disease. The chain links TRBV29-1 to TRBJ1-2; no clear D gene. The DNA for the CDR3 is TGCAGCGTTGAAGGAGATTATGGCTACACCTTC. Protein sequence: CSVEGDYGYTF.